This T cell receptor beta chain was profiled in a study of T cells in localized non-small cell lung cancer. Some clones are missing from TCRdb's copy, which holds only in-frame ones; the method was immunoSEQ multiplex PCR. Among about 52,000 clones listed, more than 75% were seen once. Study results and caveats: Patients showing higher blood T cell density tended to see longer overall survival. Peak T cell clonality was found in uninvolved adjacent lung, exceeding tumor.

The CDR3 consists of 15 residues. Germline-derived CDR1 and CDR2 are PRHDT and FYEKMQ (reference sequence). V was clipped by 5 bases and J by 2 bases, with 15 bases between them. About this clone: Its antigen is not known.

The chain links TRBV13 to TRBJ1-1; the D is unclear. The clonotype comes from a female donor with stage II lung adenocarcinoma. The specimen was PBMCs, collected before any cancer treatment. For the CDR3, the DNA is TGTGCCAGCAGCACGACCGAGCAGGCAAACACTGAAGCTTTCTTT. It is translated as CASSTTEQANTEAFF. The full variable domain, with the rest looked up from reference TRBV13 and TRBJ1-1, is AAGVIQSPRHLIKEKRETATLKCYPIPRHDTVYWYQQGPGQDPQFLISFYEKMQSDKGSIPDRFSAQQFSDYHSELNMSSLELGDSALYFCASSTTEQANTEAFFGQGTRLTVV.